This T cell receptor (beta chain) was recorded in a study of blood T cell repertoires in COVID-19 (dated by TCRdb to 2020 to 2021). At the level of the whole study: Samples covering the acute and convalescent phases of COVID-19 were provided by collaborators in the United States, Italy and Spain. Where available, HLA class I and class II types were taken from metadata supplied by the sample provider and were not determined by assay-based typing. The prospective study material was composed of cDNA or gDNA derived from T cells, B-cell-depleted T cells, or PBMCs. The repertoires were made available in a free public database intended to serve as a resource for research on the immune response to SARS-CoV-2. Subjects who had been exposed to COVID-19, were actively infected with it, or had recovered from it provided the deeply sampled blood TCRbeta repertoires that made up the dataset. Sample metadata almost always included a de-identified subject ID, COVID-19 status, age in years and sex. Samples came from the ongoing ImmuneRACE study (first 160 participants) plus 1,254 subjects from 6 global collaborators.

As regards this clone: The target of this receptor is not known. No much larger clonotype is one base removed from it; base qualities were not supplied.

Study-wide conclusions, independent of this receptor: Clinical and demographic metadata were provided uncurated, with the amount varying by source and participant.

V and J are truncated by 4 bases and 1 base respectively, leaving an intervening sequence of 11 bases. In the germline V gene, CDR1 corresponds to SGHRS and CDR2 to YFSETQ. The CDR3 goes from the cysteine to the phenylalanine over 15 residues. Kept here is only the CDR3 DNA, which spans 45 bases and is read in frame from base 1. Each collaborating institution followed its own protocols to collect whole blood in K2EDTA tubes. For TCRbeta analysis, collaborator samples were shipped as frozen whole blood, as isolated PBMCs, or as DNA extracted from either sample type. The immunoSEQ Assay, a bias-controlled multiplex PCR, was used to amplify TCRbeta CDR3 regions from genomic DNA. The original pipeline was this. The number of nucleated cells in each sample was estimated from the amplification of reference gene primers within the assay. To quantify the absolute abundance of each unique TCRbeta CDR3 rearrangement, sequence reads were collapsed and filtered. For each sample, productive Simpson clonality was calculated as the square root of Simpson's diversity index across productive rearrangements. Imported from immuneACCESS, the table was reduced by TCRdb to in-frame sequences with V and J called. These copies leave out some clones; in studies compared against another copy, an unresolved V gene accounts for under half, and the cause of the remainder is not known. That table supplies the V and J calls and clone size; D and trimming were determined from the DNA. Here the sample has about 130,000 clones; roughly three quarters occur a single time. The top ten hold 37% of the sample.

Sequencing was done on a sample of peripheral blood. This sequence originates from a middle-aged man with active or convalescent COVID-19. The rearrangement joined TRBV5-1 to TRBJ1-4; TRBD1 is possibly the D segment (5 matching bases). CDR3 protein: CASSGGRRTNEKLFF. In nucleotides, the sequence is TGCGCCAGCAGCGGGGGGAGGAGAACTAATGAAAAACTGTTTTTT.